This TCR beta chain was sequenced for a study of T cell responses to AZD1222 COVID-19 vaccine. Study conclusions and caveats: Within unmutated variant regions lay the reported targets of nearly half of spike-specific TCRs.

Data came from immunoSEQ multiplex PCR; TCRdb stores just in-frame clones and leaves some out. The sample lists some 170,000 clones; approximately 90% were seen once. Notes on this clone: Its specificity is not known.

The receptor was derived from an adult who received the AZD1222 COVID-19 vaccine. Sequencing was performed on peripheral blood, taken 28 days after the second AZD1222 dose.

The CDR3 DNA reads TGCGCCAGCAGCCCCCGGACGAACCCCTACGAGCAGTACTTC. As protein: CASSPRTNPYEQYF. The chain couples TRBV5-1 to TRBJ2-7; D is unclear. Trimming shortened V by 4 bases and J by 2 bases, and 13 bases separated the two germline ends. The CDR3 runs to 14 residues. Germline V gene lookup returns CDR1 SGHRS and CDR2 YFSETQ.